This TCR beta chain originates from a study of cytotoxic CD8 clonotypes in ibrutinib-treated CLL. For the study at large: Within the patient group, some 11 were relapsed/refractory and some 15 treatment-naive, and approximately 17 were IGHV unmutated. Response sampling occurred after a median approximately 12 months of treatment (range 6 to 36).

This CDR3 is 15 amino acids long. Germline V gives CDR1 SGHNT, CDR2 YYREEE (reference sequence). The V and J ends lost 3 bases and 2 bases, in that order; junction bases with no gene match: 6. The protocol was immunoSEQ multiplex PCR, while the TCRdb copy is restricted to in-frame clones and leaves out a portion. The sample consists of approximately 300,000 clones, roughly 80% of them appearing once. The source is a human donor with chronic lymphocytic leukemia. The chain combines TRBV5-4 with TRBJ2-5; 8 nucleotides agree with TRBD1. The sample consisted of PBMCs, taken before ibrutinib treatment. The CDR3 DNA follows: TGTGCCAGCAGCTCCCAGGACAGGGCTCAAGAGACCCAGTACTTC. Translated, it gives CASSSQDRAQETQYF.